This entry concerns a single T cell receptor beta chain. What it binds is unknown. The data were taken from a study of cytomegalovirus exposure and HLA in healthy donors. General study findings and limits: Being indistinguishable, some V segments were excluded, TRBV6-2 and TRBV6-3 among them. The productive fraction for most TCR beta V segments was about 90% or about 30% in an earlier analysis. Among immune exposure information, only CMV serostatus was available.

This PCR relied on a set of 60 Vbeta primers and 13 Jbeta primers. Original data processing: Around 12 million of tens of millions of unique TCR beta chains were shared, per a later count. Data came from immunoSEQ multiplex PCR; TCRdb stores just in-frame clones and leaves some out. The V and J calls and clone size were taken over from that table, and D and trimming were inferred from the DNA. The table has fewer than 120,000 clones, approximately 80% seen once. V was shortened by 6 bases and J by 7 bases, with 15 bases between the two germline ends. The CDR3 covers 13 residues. CDR1 and CDR2 (germline): MNHEY, SMNVEV (reference sequence).

This clonotype was obtained from a woman aged 55-75 years in good health and CMV-seropositive. Sequencing was performed on PBMCs. The rearrangement links TRBV27 to TRBJ1-2; tentative D call: TRBD1 (5 bases). The CDR3 DNA follows: TGTGCCAGCAGGAGAGACGGGGGTCGTGGCTACACCTTC. Its protein is CASRRDGGRGYTF.